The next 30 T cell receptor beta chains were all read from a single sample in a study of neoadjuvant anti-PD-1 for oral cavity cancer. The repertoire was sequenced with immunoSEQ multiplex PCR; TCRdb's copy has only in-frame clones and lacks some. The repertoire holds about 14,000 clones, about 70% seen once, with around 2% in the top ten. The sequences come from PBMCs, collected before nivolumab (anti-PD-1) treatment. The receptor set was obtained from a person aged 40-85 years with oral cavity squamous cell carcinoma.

CDR3 sequence: CASSKDRRRTDTQYF. CDR3 DNA sequence: TGTGCCAGCAGTAAGGACAGGAGGAGGACAGATACGCAGTATTTT. This chain links TRBV2 with TRBJ2-3; 7 bases agree with TRBD1. The length of the CDR3 is 15 residues. J gave up 3 bases and V 5 bases, and 8 bases lay outside the gene matches. Germline values: CDR1 SNHLY, CDR2 FYNNEI.

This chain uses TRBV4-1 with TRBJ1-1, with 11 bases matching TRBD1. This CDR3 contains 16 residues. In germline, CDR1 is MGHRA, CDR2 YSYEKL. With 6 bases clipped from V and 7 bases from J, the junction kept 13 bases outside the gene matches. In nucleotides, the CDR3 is TGCGCCAGCAGGGGGGGGACAGGGGGGAAAACGCTTGAAGCTTTCTTT. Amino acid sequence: CASRGGTGGKTLEAFF.

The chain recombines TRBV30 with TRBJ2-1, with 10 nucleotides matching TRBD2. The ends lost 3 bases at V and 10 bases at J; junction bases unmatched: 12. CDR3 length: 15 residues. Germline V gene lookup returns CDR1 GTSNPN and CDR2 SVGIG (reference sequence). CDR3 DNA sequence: TGTGCCTGGAGGATTGGGACTAGCGAGAGGGGGGAGCAGTTCTTC. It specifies CAWRIGTSERGEQFF.

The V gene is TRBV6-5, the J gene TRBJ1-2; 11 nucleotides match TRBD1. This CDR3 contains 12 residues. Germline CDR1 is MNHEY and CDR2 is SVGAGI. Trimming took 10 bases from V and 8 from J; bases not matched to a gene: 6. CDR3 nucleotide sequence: TGTGCCACCGGACAGGGGGCGGGGGGCTACACCTTC. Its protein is CATGQGAGGYTF.

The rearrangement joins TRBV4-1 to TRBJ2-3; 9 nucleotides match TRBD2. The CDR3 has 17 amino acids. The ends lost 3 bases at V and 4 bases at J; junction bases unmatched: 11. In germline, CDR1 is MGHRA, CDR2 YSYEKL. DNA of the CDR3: TGCGCCAGCAGCCATCGTTCCGCGGGAGGGCGGTCAGATACGCAGTATTTT. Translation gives CASSHRSAGGRSDTQYF.

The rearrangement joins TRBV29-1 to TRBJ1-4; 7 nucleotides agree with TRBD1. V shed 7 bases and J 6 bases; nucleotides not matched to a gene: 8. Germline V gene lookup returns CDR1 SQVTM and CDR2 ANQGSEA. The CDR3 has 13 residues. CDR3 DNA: TGCAGCGGCATGAACCAGGGGGATGAAAAACTGTTTTTT. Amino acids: CSGMNQGDEKLFF.

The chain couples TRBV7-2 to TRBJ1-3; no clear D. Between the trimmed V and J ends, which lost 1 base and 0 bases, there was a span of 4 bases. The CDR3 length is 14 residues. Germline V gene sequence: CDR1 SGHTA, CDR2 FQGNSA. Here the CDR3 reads CASSLVSSGNTIYF. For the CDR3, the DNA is TGTGCCAGCAGCTTAGTGAGCTCTGGAAACACCATATATTTT.

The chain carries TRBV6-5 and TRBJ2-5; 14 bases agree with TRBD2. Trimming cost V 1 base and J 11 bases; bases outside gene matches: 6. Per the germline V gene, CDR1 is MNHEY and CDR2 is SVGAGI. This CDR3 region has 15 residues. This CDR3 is CASSYFGTSGGLQYF. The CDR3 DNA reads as TGTGCCAGCAGTTACTTTGGGACTAGCGGGGGCCTTCAGTACTTC.

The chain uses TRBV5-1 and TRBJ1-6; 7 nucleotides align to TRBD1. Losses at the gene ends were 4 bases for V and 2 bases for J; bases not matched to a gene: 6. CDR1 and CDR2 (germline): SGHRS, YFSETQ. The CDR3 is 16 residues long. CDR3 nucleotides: TGCGCCAGCAGCACAGGCCAGGGGGCCTATAATTCACCCCTCCACTTT. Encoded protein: CASSTGQGAYNSPLHF.

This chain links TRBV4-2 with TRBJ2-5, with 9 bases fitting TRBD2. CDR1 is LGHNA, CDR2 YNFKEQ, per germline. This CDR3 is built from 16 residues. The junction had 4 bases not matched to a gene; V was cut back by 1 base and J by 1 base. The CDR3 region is CASSQVLAGTQETQYF. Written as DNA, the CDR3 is TGTGCCAGCAGCCAAGTGCTAGCGGGGACCCAAGAGACCCAGTACTTC.

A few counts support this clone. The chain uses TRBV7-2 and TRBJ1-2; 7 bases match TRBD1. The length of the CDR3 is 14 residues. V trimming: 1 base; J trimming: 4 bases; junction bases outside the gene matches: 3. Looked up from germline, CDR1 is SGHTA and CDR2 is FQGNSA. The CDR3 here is CASSLDTGAYGYTF. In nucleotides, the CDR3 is TGTGCCAGCAGCTTAGACACAGGGGCCTATGGCTACACCTTC.

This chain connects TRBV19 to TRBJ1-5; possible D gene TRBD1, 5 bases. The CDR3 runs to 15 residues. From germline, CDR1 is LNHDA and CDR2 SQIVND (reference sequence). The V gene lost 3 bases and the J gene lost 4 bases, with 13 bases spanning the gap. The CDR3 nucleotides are TGTGCCAGTAGTATGAACAGGTCACCGAATCAGCCCCAGCATTTT. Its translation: CASSMNRSPNQPQHF. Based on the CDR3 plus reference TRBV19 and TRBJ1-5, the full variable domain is DGGITQSPKYLFRKEGQNVTLSCEQNLNHDAMYWYRQDPGQGLRLIYYSQIVNDFQKGDIAEGYSVSREKKESFPLTVTSAQKNPTAFYLCASSMNRSPNQPQHFGDGTRLSIL.

The DNA for the CDR3 is TGTGCCAGCAGTGAGGGCACGGCAGGAGTCACCGGGGAGCTGTTTTTT. Its translation is CASSEGTAGVTGELFF. The chain combines TRBV2 with TRBJ2-2, with unresolved D. V dropped 3 bases and J dropped 4 bases, with 15 bases sitting between them. The CDR3 loop spans 16 amino acids. Germline CDR1 is SNHLY and CDR2 is FYNNEI.

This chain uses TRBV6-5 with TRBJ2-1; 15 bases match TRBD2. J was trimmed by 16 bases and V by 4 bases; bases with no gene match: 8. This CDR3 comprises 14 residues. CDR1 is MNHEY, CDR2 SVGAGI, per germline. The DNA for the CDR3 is TGTGCCAGCAGTTTCCGGACTAGCGGGAGGGCCGAATTCTTC. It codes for CASSFRTSGRAEFF.

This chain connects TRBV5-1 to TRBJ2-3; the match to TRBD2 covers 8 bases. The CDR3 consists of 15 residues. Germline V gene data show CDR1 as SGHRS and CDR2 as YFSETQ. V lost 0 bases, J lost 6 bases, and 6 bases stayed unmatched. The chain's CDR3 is CASSLEGLELDTQYF. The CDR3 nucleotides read TGCGCCAGCAGCTTGGAGGGACTAGAATTGGATACGCAGTATTTT.

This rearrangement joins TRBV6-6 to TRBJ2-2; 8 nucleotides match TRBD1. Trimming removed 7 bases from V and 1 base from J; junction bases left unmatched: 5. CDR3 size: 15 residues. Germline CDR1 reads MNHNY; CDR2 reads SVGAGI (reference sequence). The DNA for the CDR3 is TGTGCCAGCAATAGACAGGGGTGGAACACCGGGGAGCTGTTTTTT. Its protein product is CASNRQGWNTGELFF.

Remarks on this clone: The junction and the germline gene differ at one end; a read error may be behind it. The CDR3 DNA sequence: TGTGCCAGCAGCTTATGGAATTTACCCCTCCACTTT. Translating gives CASSLWNLPLHF. V gene TRBV11-2 combines with J gene TRBJ1-6; D unclear. Per germline, CDR1 SGHAT and CDR2 FQNNGV. The CDR3 runs to 12 residues.

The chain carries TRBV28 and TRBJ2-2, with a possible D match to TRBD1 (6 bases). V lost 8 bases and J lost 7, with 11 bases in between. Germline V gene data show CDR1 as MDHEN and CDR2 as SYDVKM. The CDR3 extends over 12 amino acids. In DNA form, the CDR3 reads TGTGCCAGCGTCTCAGGGGTCGGGGAGCTGTTTTTT. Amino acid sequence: CASVSGVGELFF.

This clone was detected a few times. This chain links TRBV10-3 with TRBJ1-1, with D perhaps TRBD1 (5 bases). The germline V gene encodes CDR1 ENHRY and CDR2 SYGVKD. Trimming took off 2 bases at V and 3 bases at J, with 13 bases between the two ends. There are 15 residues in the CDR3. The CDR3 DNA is TGTGCCATCAGTGAGCCGGGGCCAAGGGACACTGAAGCTTTCTTT. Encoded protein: CAISEPGPRDTEAFF.

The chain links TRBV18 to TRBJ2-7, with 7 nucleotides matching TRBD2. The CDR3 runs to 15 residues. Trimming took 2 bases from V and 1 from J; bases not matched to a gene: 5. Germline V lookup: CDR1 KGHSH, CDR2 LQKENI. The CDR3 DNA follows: TGTGCCAGCTCACCATACCCTAGCGGATCCTACGAGCAGTACTTC. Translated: CASSPYPSGSYEQYF.

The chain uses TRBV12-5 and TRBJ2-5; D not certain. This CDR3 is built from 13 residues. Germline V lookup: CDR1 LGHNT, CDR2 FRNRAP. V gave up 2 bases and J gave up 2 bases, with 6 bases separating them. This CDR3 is CASGLNSQETQYF. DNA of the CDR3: TGTGCTAGTGGTTTGAACAGTCAAGAGACCCAGTACTTC. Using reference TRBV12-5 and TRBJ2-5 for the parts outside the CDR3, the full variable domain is DARVTQTPRHKVTEMGQEVTMRCQPILGHNTVFWYRQTMMQGLELLAYFRNRAPLDDSGMPKDRFSAEMPDATLATLKIQPSEPRDSAVYFCASGLNSQETQYFGPGTRLLVL.

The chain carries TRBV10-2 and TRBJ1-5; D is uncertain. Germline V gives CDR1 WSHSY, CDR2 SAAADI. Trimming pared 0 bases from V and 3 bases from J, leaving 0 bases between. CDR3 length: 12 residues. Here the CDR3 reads CASSESNQPQHF. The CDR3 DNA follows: TGCGCCAGCAGTGAGTCCAATCAGCCCCAGCATTTT.

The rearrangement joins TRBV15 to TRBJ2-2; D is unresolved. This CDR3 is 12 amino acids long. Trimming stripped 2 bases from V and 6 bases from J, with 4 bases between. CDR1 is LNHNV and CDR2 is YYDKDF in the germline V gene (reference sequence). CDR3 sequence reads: CATSRLSGELFF. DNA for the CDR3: TGTGCCACCAGCAGACTGTCCGGGGAGCTGTTTTTT. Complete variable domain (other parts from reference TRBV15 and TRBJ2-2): DAMVIQNPRYQVTQFGKPVTLSCSQTLNHNVMYWYQQKSSQAPKLLFHYYDKDFNNEADTPDNFQSRRPNTSFCFLDIRSPGLGDTAMYLCATSRLSGELFFGEGSRLTVL.

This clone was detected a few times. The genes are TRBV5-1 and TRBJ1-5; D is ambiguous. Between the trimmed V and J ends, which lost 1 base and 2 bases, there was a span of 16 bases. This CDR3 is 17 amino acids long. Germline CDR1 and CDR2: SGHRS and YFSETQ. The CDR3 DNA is TGCGCCAGCAGCTTGACGGCGGGCCCTGAGGGCAATCAGCCCCAGCATTTT. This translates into CASSLTAGPEGNQPQHF.

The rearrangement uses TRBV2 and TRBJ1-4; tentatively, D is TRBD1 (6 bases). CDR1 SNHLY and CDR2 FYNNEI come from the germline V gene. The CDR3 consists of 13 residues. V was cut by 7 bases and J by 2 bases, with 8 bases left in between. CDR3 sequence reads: CASNRVTNEKLFF. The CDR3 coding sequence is TGTGCCAGCAACAGGGTTACTAATGAAAAACTGTTTTTT.

For the CDR3, the DNA is TGTGCCAGCAGCTTTTTTGAATCACCCCTCCACTTT. Translated, it gives CASSFFESPLHF. V gene TRBV11-2 combines with J gene TRBJ1-6; D is undetermined. Germline V gene sequence: CDR1 SGHAT, CDR2 FQNNGV. The CDR3 sequence is 12 residues long. Trimming shortened V by 3 bases and J by 10 bases, and 7 bases separated the two germline ends.

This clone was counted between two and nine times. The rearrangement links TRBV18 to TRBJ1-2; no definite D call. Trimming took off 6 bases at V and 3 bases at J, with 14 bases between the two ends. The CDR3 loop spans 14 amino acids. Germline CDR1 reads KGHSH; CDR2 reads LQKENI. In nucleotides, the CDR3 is TGTGCCAGCTCCGCCGAGGAGGTTGACTATGGCTACACCTTC. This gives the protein CASSAEEVDYGYTF.

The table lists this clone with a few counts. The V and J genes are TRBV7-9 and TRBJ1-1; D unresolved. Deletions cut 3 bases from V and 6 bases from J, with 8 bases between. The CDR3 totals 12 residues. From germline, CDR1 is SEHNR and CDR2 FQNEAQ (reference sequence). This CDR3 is CASSFWSPEAFF. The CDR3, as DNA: TGTGCCAGCAGCTTTTGGTCCCCTGAAGCTTTCTTT.

CDR3 in amino acids: CASSLSGPGLHSGNTIYF. The CDR3 DNA follows: TGTGCCAGCAGTTTATCGGGACCAGGACTGCACTCTGGAAACACCATATATTTT. V gene TRBV27 combines with J gene TRBJ1-3; a possible D gene is TRBD1 (5 bases). CDR3 size: 18 residues. Germline loops: CDR1 MNHEY, CDR2 SMNVEV (reference sequence). Trimming shortened V by 0 bases and J by 0 bases, and 15 bases separated the two germline ends.

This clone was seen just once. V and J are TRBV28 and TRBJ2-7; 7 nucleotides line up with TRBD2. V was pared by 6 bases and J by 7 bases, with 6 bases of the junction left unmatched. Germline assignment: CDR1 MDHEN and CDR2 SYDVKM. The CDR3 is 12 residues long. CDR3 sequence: CASRAGVWEQYF. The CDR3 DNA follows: TGTGCCAGCAGGGCGGGAGTGTGGGAGCAGTACTTC.